These 30 T cell receptor beta chains came from one sample sequenced in a study of T cells in tuberculosis. Specified time point: new active TB diagnosis, blood taken before or within 7 days of starting treatment. The data were produced by immunoSEQ multiplex PCR, yet TCRdb's version contains in-frame clones alone and is incomplete. The sample consists of approximately 46,000 clones, roughly 96% of them appearing once. This specimen was PBMCs, taken at tuberculosis diagnosis. These receptors were taken from an adult with tuberculosis.

V usage is TRBV6-5 and J usage is TRBJ2-1; TRBD2 matches at 7 bases. The CDR3 sequence is 15 residues long. V was pared by 2 bases and J by 0 bases, with 1 base of the junction left unmatched. Germline CDR1 is MNHEY and CDR2 is SVGAGI. The CDR3: CASSYRGSSYNEQFF. As DNA, the CDR3 is TGTGCCAGCAGTTACCGCGGGAGCTCCTACAATGAGCAGTTCTTC.

V is TRBV5-1 and J is TRBJ1-1; weak D call: TRBD1 (5 bases). Germline CDR1 reads SGHRS; CDR2 reads YFSETQ. Between the trimmed V and J ends, which lost 1 base and 3 bases, there was a span of 7 bases. The CDR3 runs 13 residues. The CDR3 sequence: CASSLLGDTEAFF. CDR3 DNA sequence: TGCGCCAGCAGCTTGCTAGGGGACACTGAAGCTTTCTTT. Together with reference TRBV5-1 and TRBJ1-1, the CDR3 gives the full variable domain: KAGVTQTPRYLIKTRGQQVTLSCSPISGHRSVSWYQQTPGQGLQFLFEYFSETQRNKGNFPGRFSGRQFSNSRSEMNVSTLELGDSALYLCASSLLGDTEAFFGQGTRLTVV.

The rearrangement uses TRBV19 and TRBJ2-7, with 8 positions matching TRBD1. CDR1 is LNHDA, CDR2 SQIVND, per germline (reference sequence). The trim removed 3 bases at V and 3 bases at J, leaving 4 bases unmatched. CDR3 length: 14 amino acids. CDR3 nucleotides: TGTGCCAGTAGTATCCTCGGACAGGGCTACGAGCAGTACTTC. Amino acids: CASSILGQGYEQYF.

V and J are TRBV5-5 and TRBJ1-2; 7 nucleotides agree with TRBD1. This CDR3 comprises 15 residues. The ends lost 0 bases at V and 3 bases at J; junction bases unmatched: 5. Germline assignment: CDR1 SGHKS and CDR2 YYEKEE (reference sequence). The CDR3 DNA follows: TGTGCCAGCAGCTTGGGCACCGGGACAGACTATGGCTACACCTTC. Residues: CASSLGTGTDYGYTF.

The V gene is TRBV19, the J gene TRBJ2-2, with TRBD2 matching 13 bases. The CDR3 runs to 13 residues. Unmatched junction bases numbered 2, after V lost 8 bases and J lost 8 bases. The germline gives CDR1 LNHDA, CDR2 SQIVND (reference sequence). CDR3 in DNA: TGTGCCAGTGCGGGACTAGCGGGAGGGGAGCTGTTTTTT. This translates into CASAGLAGGELFF.

The rearrangement joins TRBV30 to TRBJ2-3; 10 bases match TRBD1. Germline CDR1 GTSNPN, CDR2 SVGIG (reference sequence). The trim removed 1 base at V and 3 bases at J, leaving 10 bases unmatched. CDR3 length: 17 residues. For the CDR3, the DNA is TGTGCCTGGAGTGCGGGCAGGACAGGGGGTCCAACAGATACGCAGTATTTT. Translated, it gives CAWSAGRTGGPTDTQYF.

The rearrangement links TRBV4-1 to TRBJ2-5; D is ambiguous. Trimming removed 1 base at V and 4 bases at J, with 7 bases between. Germline CDR1 and CDR2: MGHRA and YSYEKL. This CDR3 spans 13 amino acids. This CDR3 reads CASSQVPGETQYF. As DNA, the CDR3 is TGCGCCAGCAGCCAAGTCCCCGGAGAGACCCAGTACTTC.

The CDR3 DNA is TGCGCCAGCAGCCGGACTAGTCCGGCCACAGATACGCAGTATTTT. It encodes CASSRTSPATDTQYF. The chain couples TRBV5-1 to TRBJ2-3; 7 positions agree with TRBD2. The CDR3 loop spans 15 amino acids. J gave up 2 bases and V 4 bases, and 7 bases lay outside the gene matches. CDR1 and CDR2 from the germline V gene are SGHRS and YFSETQ. Drawing the rest from reference TRBV5-1 and TRBJ2-3, the complete variable domain is KAGVTQTPRYLIKTRGQQVTLSCSPISGHRSVSWYQQTPGQGLQFLFEYFSETQRNKGNFPGRFSGRQFSNSRSEMNVSTLELGDSALYLCASSRTSPATDTQYFGPGTRLTVL.

The rearrangement uses TRBV18 and TRBJ2-7, with 7 bases matching TRBD1. The CDR3 contains 15 residues. Unmatched junction bases numbered 8, after V lost 3 bases and J lost 3 bases. Per the germline V gene, CDR1 is KGHSH and CDR2 is LQKENI. The DNA for the CDR3 is TGTGCCAGCTCACCGGGGACAGTCTTTCTCTACGAGCAGTACTTC. It translates to CASSPGTVFLYEQYF.

The chain employs TRBV29-1 and TRBJ2-1; 10 bases are a match to TRBD2. V gave up 1 base and J gave up 8 bases; unmatched junction bases: 17. CDR1 SQVTM and CDR2 ANQGSEA come from the germline V gene. CDR3 size: 18 residues. The CDR3 coding sequence is TGCAGCGTTGAAGGTCTCCCTGACAGCGGGAGGGCCGCTTATGAGCAGTTCTTC. It yields the protein CSVEGLPDSGRAAYEQFF.

Remarks on this clone: This CDR3 is also generated by other DNA sequences in the sample. The chain links TRBV5-1 to TRBJ2-5, with TRBD2 matching 14 bases. The CDR3 is 15 amino acids. Germline lookup yields CDR1 SGHRS and CDR2 YFSETQ. Unmatched junction bases numbered 4, after V lost 4 bases and J lost 5 bases. In nucleotides, the CDR3 is TGCGCCAGCAGCCCGGGACTAGCGGGAGTGGAGACCCAGTACTTC. This encodes CASSPGLAGVETQYF.

V is TRBV10-3 and J is TRBJ2-7, with 12 bases aligning to TRBD2. The CDR3 spans 16 residues. V was pared by 4 bases and J by 2 bases, with 6 bases of the junction left unmatched. Germline V CDR1 and CDR2: ENHRY, SYGVKD. CDR3 nucleotide sequence: TGTGCCATCAGTGGCCCTAGCGGGAGGGACCCCTACGAGCAGTACTTC. This encodes CAISGPSGRDPYEQYF.

The rearrangement links TRBV28 to TRBJ1-5; TRBD1 aligns across 7 bases. The J segment lost 6 bases and the V segment lost 5 bases, leaving 13 bases of the junction unmatched. CDR1 and CDR2 (germline): MDHEN, SYDVKM. The CDR3 has 16 amino acids. The CDR3 is CASSQRQGSVRQPQHF. As DNA, the CDR3 is TGTGCCAGCAGTCAACGACAGGGATCGGTACGTCAGCCCCAGCATTTT.

The gene calls are TRBV2 and TRBJ1-2; 7 bases line up with TRBD1. With V trimmed by 11 bases and J by 10 bases, 13 bases remained unmatched. The germline V gene encodes CDR1 SNHLY and CDR2 FYNNEI. CDR3 length: 12 residues. CDR3 loop: CAGNRGGGVYTF. CDR3 DNA: TGTGCCGGAAACAGGGGAGGCGGTGTCTACACCTTC. The full variable domain, with the rest looked up from reference TRBV2 and TRBJ1-2, is EPEVTQTPSHQVTQMGQEVILRCVPISNHLYFYWYRQILGQKVEFLVSFYNNEISEKSEIFDDQFSVERPDGSNFTLKIRSTKLEDSAMYFCAGNRGGGVYTFGSGTRLTVV.

J is TRBJ2-5 and V is TRBV7-2, with 13 bases lining up with TRBD2. The germline gives CDR1 SGHTA, CDR2 FQGNSA. There are 16 residues in the CDR3. The V and J ends lost 2 bases and 5 bases, in that order; junction bases with no gene match: 5. CDR3 in DNA: TGTGCCAGCAGCTTAACGGGACTAGCGGGAAGGGAGACCCAGTACTTC. This translates into CASSLTGLAGRETQYF. The variable domain in full, completed from reference TRBV7-2 and TRBJ2-5, reads GAGVSQSPSNKVTEKGKDVELRCDPISGHTALYWYRQSLGQGLEFLIYFQGNSAPDKSGLPSDRFSAERTGGSVSTLTIQRTQQEDSAVYLCASSLTGLAGRETQYFGPGTRLLVL.

The chain uses TRBV4-1 and TRBJ2-3; 8 bases map to TRBD2. From germline, CDR1 is MGHRA and CDR2 YSYEKL. The CDR3 is made up of 16 amino acids. The junction had 8 bases not matched to a gene; V was cut back by 3 bases and J by 3 bases. CDR3 DNA sequence: TGCGCCAGCAGCCAGGAAAGCGGGAGACGGACAGATACGCAGTATTTT. Translated, it gives CASSQESGRRTDTQYF.

The chain couples TRBV28 to TRBJ1-5; D is unresolved. This CDR3 contains 12 residues. V lost 6 bases and J lost 6, with 9 bases in between. The V gene's germline CDR1 is MDHEN and CDR2 SYDVKM. CDR3 DNA sequence: TGTGCCAGCAGCTCAGTACGTCAGCCCCAGCATTTT. It translates to CASSSVRQPQHF.

V is TRBV2 and J is TRBJ1-1; weak D call: TRBD1 (5 bases). Per germline, CDR1 SNHLY and CDR2 FYNNEI. CDR3 length: 14 residues. The ends were cut back, 4 bases at V and 5 bases at J, with 14 bases in the middle. This CDR3 is CASSAWEGRTEAFF. Here the CDR3 DNA reads TGTGCCAGCAGTGCCTGGGAGGGACGGACTGAAGCTTTCTTT.

The chain uses TRBV6-5 and TRBJ1-2; D uncertain. V was shortened by 3 bases and J by 2 bases, with 13 bases between the two germline ends. Germline V gene data show CDR1 as MNHEY and CDR2 as SVGAGI. There are 15 residues in the CDR3. CDR3 amino acids: CASSYSTELNYGYTF. The CDR3 DNA is TGTGCCAGCAGTTATTCCACAGAGCTGAACTATGGCTACACCTTC.

The chain links TRBV11-2 to TRBJ2-1; tentative D call: TRBD2 (6 bases). The CDR3 extends over 15 amino acids. V was trimmed by 4 bases and J by 7 bases, leaving 17 bases between them. Germline CDR1 SGHAT, CDR2 FQNNGV. CDR3 sequence: CASSSLASRWNEQFF. The DNA for the CDR3 is TGTGCCAGCAGCTCACTAGCCTCCAGATGGAATGAGCAGTTCTTC.

This clone appeared a single time. The chain has TRBV30 and TRBJ2-7; D is perhaps TRBD2 (5 bases). Trimming took 2 bases from V and 2 from J, leaving 16 bases between them. This CDR3 is 15 amino acids long. CDR1 is GTSNPN, CDR2 SVGIG, per germline (reference sequence). The CDR3 region is CAWSPGGGGAYEQYF. The CDR3 nucleotides read TGTGCCTGGAGTCCAGGCGGAGGAGGTGCCTACGAGCAGTACTTC. Variable domain in full (rest from reference TRBV30 and TRBJ2-7): SQTIHQWPATLVQPVGSPLSLECTVEGTSNPNLYWYRQAAGRGLQLLFYSVGIGQISSEVPQNLSASRPQDRQFILSSKKLLLSDSGFYLCAWSPGGGGAYEQYFGPGTRLTVT.

CDR3 amino acids: CAWTKNTEAFF. The CDR3 DNA reads TGTGCCTGGACAAAGAACACTGAAGCTTTCTTT. The V call is TRBV30, the J call TRBJ1-1; D call uncertain. This CDR3 comprises 11 residues. In germline, CDR1 is GTSNPN, CDR2 SVGIG (reference sequence). With 4 bases removed from V and 1 base from J, the gap between germline ends came to 4 bases.

The chain joins TRBV28 to TRBJ1-2, with TRBD1 matching over 7 bases. Germline V gene data show CDR1 as MDHEN and CDR2 as SYDVKM. The CDR3 loop spans 12 amino acids. Germline trimming cut 2 bases from V and 6 bases from J; bases unmatched to any gene: 0. The CDR3 sequence is CASSLDRDGYTF. The CDR3 bases are TGTGCCAGCAGTTTAGACAGGGATGGCTACACCTTC.

CDR3 in amino acids: CASSLGTPRPDTQYF. Written as DNA, the CDR3 is TGCGCCAGCAGCTTGGGGACACCCAGGCCAGATACGCAGTATTTT. V gene TRBV5-1 combines with J gene TRBJ2-3; D is perhaps TRBD1 (5 bases). The CDR3 is made up of 15 amino acids. Trimming stripped 0 bases from V and 4 bases from J, with 12 bases between. Germline loops: CDR1 SGHRS, CDR2 YFSETQ.

J is TRBJ2-6 and V is TRBV6-6; a weak D match, TRBD1 (6 bases). The CDR3 is 15 amino acids. Germline V gene sequence: CDR1 MNHNY, CDR2 SVGAGI (reference sequence). The V end lost 5 bases, the J end lost 2 bases, and 10 bases lay between the germline ends. CDR3 sequence reads: CASSGHRAGANVLTF. As DNA, the CDR3 is TGTGCCAGCAGTGGGCACAGGGCTGGGGCCAACGTCCTGACTTTC.

V is TRBV5-8 and J is TRBJ2-1, with a weak D call TRBD2 (5 bases). Germline CDR1 is SGHTS and CDR2 is YDEGEE. This CDR3 contains 16 residues. Trimming left V 2 bases short and J 1 base short, with 13 bases between. The CDR3 protein is CASSFGRTYSYNEQFF. The CDR3, as DNA: TGTGCCAGCAGCTTTGGGAGAACGTATTCCTACAATGAGCAGTTCTTC.

This chain links TRBV30 with TRBJ2-3; 8 nucleotides line up with TRBD1. V gave up 3 bases and J gave up 6 bases; unmatched junction bases: 8. This CDR3 is built from 14 residues. Germline-derived CDR1 and CDR2 are GTSNPN and SVGIG (reference sequence). The CDR3 sequence is CAWSQGAWGDTQYF. CDR3 nucleotides: TGTGCCTGGAGCCAGGGGGCCTGGGGGGATACGCAGTATTTT.

DNA for the CDR3: TGTGCCAGCTCACCATTGGGGCAGGGGCCCTCTGGAAACACCATATATTTT. Translating gives CASSPLGQGPSGNTIYF. This chain links TRBV18 with TRBJ1-3, with D perhaps TRBD1 (6 bases). The germline V gene has CDR1 KGHSH and CDR2 LQKENI. Trimming shortened V by 2 bases and J by 0 bases, and 14 bases separated the two germline ends. CDR3 length: 17 amino acids. The whole variable domain, remainder taken from reference TRBV18 and TRBJ1-3, is NAGVMQNPRHLVRRRGQEARLRCSPMKGHSHVYWYRQLPEEGLKFMVYLQKENIIDESGMPKERFSAEFPKEGPSILRIQQVVRGDSAAYFCASSPLGQGPSGNTIYFGEGSWLTVV.

This chain joins TRBV7-8 and TRBJ1-2, with TRBD1 as a possible D gene (5 bases). V was trimmed by 1 base and J by 6 bases, leaving 15 bases between them. Germline CDR1 and CDR2: SGHVS and FQNEAQ. This CDR3 is 15 amino acids long. The CDR3 DNA sequence: TGTGCCAGCAGCTTAGTAGGCGGGACCTGGGATGGCTACACCTTC. Its protein is CASSLVGGTWDGYTF. Supplemented by reference TRBV7-8 and TRBJ1-2, the full variable domain reads GAGVSQSPRYKVAKRGQDVALRCDPISGHVSLFWYQQALGQGPEFLTYFQNEAQLDKSGLPSDRFFAERPEGSVSTLKIQRTQQEDSAVYLCASSLVGGTWDGYTFGSGTRLTVV.

V is TRBV19 and J is TRBJ1-2; D not certain. V shed 6 bases and J shed 3 bases, with 14 bases lying between them. The CDR3 runs 14 residues. Germline assignment: CDR1 LNHDA and CDR2 SQIVND (reference sequence). The CDR3 sequence is CASSGPPEDYGYTF. The CDR3 region has the DNA TGTGCCAGTAGCGGACCCCCGGAGGACTATGGCTACACCTTC.